What follows are 4 T cell receptor beta chains derived from one specimen sequenced in a study of regulatory T cells in long-lasting Graves disease. Time point defined: newly diagnosed GD, antithyroid drugs for less than 3 months. The TCR library was made from RNA that had been extracted from PBMCs in TRIzol. To make TCR beta libraries, researchers used iRepertoire HTBI primers and Arm-PCR of CDR3 regions. TCRdb used MiXCR to reprocess the multiplex PCR reads, holding one entry per CDR3 protein. The table has about 350,000 distinct CDR3 sequences, about a sixth seen once. The data also belong to a second study, concerning T cells in Graves' hyperthyroidism and ophthalmopathy.

Sequenced here: peripheral blood mononuclear cells (PBMCs), sampled at new diagnosis, from a patient treated with antithyroid drugs. The receptors come from a woman aged 18-29 years with Graves disease.

This clonotype was picked up a small number of times. The genes are TRBV2 and TRBJ1-2; D may be TRBD1 (5 bases). Germline-derived CDR1 and CDR2 are SNHLY and FYNNEI. Trimming removed 6 bases from V and 5 bases from J, with 19 bases in between. The CDR3 spans 15 residues. The CDR3 region has the DNA TGTGCCAGCAGCCTAGAGGTGGCAGGGACTTATGGCTACACCTTC. It is translated as CASSLEVAGTYGYTF. Full variable domain (remainder filled in from reference TRBV2 and TRBJ1-2): EPEVTQTPSHQVTQMGQEVILRCVPISNHLYFYWYRQILGQKVEFLVSFYNNEISEKSEIFDDQFSVERPDGSNFTLKIRSTKLEDSAMYFCASSLEVAGTYGYTFGSGTRLTVV.

This clonotype was counted at least ten times. J is TRBJ2-7 and V is TRBV7-6; maybe TRBD1 (6 bases). CDR1 and CDR2 (germline): SGHVS, FNYEAQ. Trimming took off 1 base at V and 2 bases at J, with 18 bases between the two ends. The CDR3 is made up of 17 amino acids. DNA of the CDR3: TGTGCCAGCAGCTTAGGACCCGGGACACAGGGCGCCTACGAGCAGTACTTC. Encoded protein: CASSLGPGTQGAYEQYF.

The sample holds many counts of this clonotype. The V and J genes are TRBV11-2 and TRBJ2-7; 13 bases are shared with TRBD2. The CDR3 loop spans 17 amino acids. The trim removed 3 bases at V and 5 bases at J, leaving 10 bases unmatched. The germline gives CDR1 SGHAT, CDR2 FQNNGV. The CDR3 DNA sequence: TGTGCCAGCAGCTTGAGCACTAGCGGGAGGGTTCCCAACGAGCAGTACTTC. Its protein is CASSLSTSGRVPNEQYF.

The chain links TRBV6-5 to TRBJ1-3; 7 nucleotides align to TRBD1. Unmatched junction bases numbered 9, after V lost 4 bases and J lost 0 bases. Germline V gives CDR1 MNHEY, CDR2 SVGAGI. CDR3 length: 17 amino acids. The CDR3 loop is CASSSPTGPFSGNTIYF. DNA for the CDR3: TGTGCCAGCAGTTCTCCGACAGGGCCCTTCTCTGGAAACACCATATATTTT.